What follows are 9 T cell receptor beta chains derived from one specimen sequenced in a study of blood T cell repertoires in COVID-19. Here immunoSEQ multiplex PCR was the method, and the copy in TCRdb shows in-frame clones only, minus some. In the table there are roughly 150,000 clones, 60% to 85% of which are singletons. The sequenced sample was peripheral blood. Every receptor here comes from a man between 70 and 80 years old with acute or convalescent COVID-19.

This clone has more than one count but fewer than ten. This rearrangement joins TRBV10-3 to TRBJ1-1, with 8 bases aligning to TRBD1. The V gene end was trimmed by 5 bases and the J gene end by 4 bases; junction bases not matched to a gene: 6. This CDR3 has 14 amino acids. The germline CDR1 and CDR2 sequences are ENHRY and SYGVKD. The CDR3 DNA reads TGTGCCATCAGTCGGACAGGGACTGGCACTGAAGCTTTCTTT. It is translated as CAISRTGTGTEAFF.

The rearrangement joins TRBV6-2 or TRBV6-3 to TRBJ2-3, with TRBD2 as a possible D gene (6 bases). CDR3 size: 17 residues. V dropped 2 bases and J dropped 0 bases, with 15 bases sitting between them. The V gene's germline CDR1 is MNHEY and CDR2 SVGEGT. CDR3 coding DNA: TGTGCCAGCAGTTACCTCTCCGGGGGAGTAAGCACAGATACGCAGTATTTT. Translated: CASSYLSGGVSTDTQYF.

The chain combines TRBV5-6 with TRBJ2-3; 14 nucleotides match TRBD2. The CDR3 is 17 residues long. With 4 bases clipped from V and 2 bases from J, the junction kept 6 bases outside the gene matches. Germline lookup yields CDR1 SGHDT and CDR2 YYEEEE. Here the CDR3 reads CASSNPGLAGVTDTQYF. The CDR3 nucleotides are TGTGCCAGCAGCAACCCGGGACTAGCGGGAGTCACAGATACGCAGTATTTT.

The V call is TRBV12-3 or TRBV12-4, the J call TRBJ2-5, with D uncertain. V lost 4 bases to trimming and J lost 3 bases, with 6 bases between them. The CDR3 extends over 12 amino acids. CDR3 amino acids: CASSSAEETQYF. The DNA for the CDR3 is TGTGCCAGCAGTTCAGCCGAAGAGACCCAGTACTTC.

About this clone itself: An end of the junction does not agree with germline; a read error may underlie this. The chain joins TRBV19 to TRBJ2-1; 7 bases map to TRBD2. The CDR3 is 12 amino acids. Germline V gene data show CDR1 as LNHDA and CDR2 as SQIVND (reference sequence). The CDR3 sequence is CASSIRGSTLIF. CDR3 sequence (DNA): TGTGCCAGTAGTATACGCGGGAGCACGTTAATCTTC.

The J gene is TRBJ1-1, the V gene TRBV7-2; D may be TRBD1 (5 bases). The CDR3 is 15 amino acids. Germline V gene lookup returns CDR1 SGHTA and CDR2 FQGNSA. Trimming removed 4 bases at V and 3 bases at J, with 15 bases between. This CDR3 reads CASSSGGGMDTEAFF. For the CDR3, the DNA is TGTGCCAGCAGCTCCGGCGGGGGGATGGACACTGAAGCTTTCTTT.

This chain uses TRBV9 with TRBJ2-7, with a possible D match to TRBD1 (6 bases). Germline values: CDR1 SGDLS, CDR2 YYNGEE. V dropped 0 bases and J dropped 2 bases, with 9 bases sitting between them. This CDR3 has 14 amino acids. In DNA form, the CDR3 reads TGTGCCAGCAGCGTAGGGACAGAGGCCTACGAGCAGTACTTC. Its translation: CASSVGTEAYEQYF.

This chain uses TRBV28 with TRBJ1-1, with D hard to call. V shed 4 bases and J shed 12 bases, with 15 bases lying between them. Germline V gives CDR1 MDHEN, CDR2 SYDVKM. This CDR3 comprises 12 residues. The CDR3 coding sequence is TGTGCCAGCAGTTCGATCCAAGGCAGGTCTTTCTTT. Its translation is CASSSIQGRSFF. Full variable domain (missing parts from reference TRBV28 and TRBJ1-1): DVKVTQSSRYLVKRTGEKVFLECVQDMDHENMFWYRQDPGLGLRLIYFSYDVKMKEKGDIPEGYSVSREKKERFSLILESASTNQTSMYLCASSSIQGRSFFGQGTRLTVV.

This clone was detected once. The rearrangement joins TRBV5-5 to TRBJ2-1; D unresolved. This CDR3 has 15 amino acids. CDR1 and CDR2 from the germline V gene are SGHKS and YYEKEE (reference sequence). Trimming cost V 0 bases and J 8 bases, with 15 bases left between them. CDR3 DNA sequence: TGTGCCAGCAGCTTGGTAGGTCAGGTTGGCGATGAGCAGTTCTTC. It yields the protein CASSLVGQVGDEQFF.